These 6 T cell receptor beta chains originate from one sample sequenced in a study of cytomegalovirus exposure and HLA in healthy donors. Both 60 Vbeta primers and 13 Jbeta primers went into the PCR. Method: immunoSEQ multiplex PCR; TCRdb's copy keeps in-frame clones and lacks some. This specimen shows roughly 200,000 clones; the ten leading clones hold 0.9% to 1.4%. The sequencing sample was made of PBMCs. The receptor set was obtained from a girl aged 2 to 9 in good health and CMV-seropositive.

The chain is built from TRBV5-1 and TRBJ2-2; 8 bases are shared with TRBD1. Germline CDR1 reads SGHRS; CDR2 reads YFSETQ. V trimming: 0 bases; J trimming: 6 bases; junction bases outside the gene matches: 7. The CDR3 has 16 residues. Here the CDR3 reads CASSLGSTGEAGELFF. DNA of the CDR3: TGCGCCAGCAGCTTGGGGTCGACAGGGGAGGCCGGGGAGCTGTTTTTT.

The chain combines TRBV10-3 with TRBJ2-7; 10 bases align to TRBD2. This CDR3 region has 14 residues. Trimming took 4 bases from V and 2 from J; bases not matched to a gene: 2. CDR1 ENHRY and CDR2 SYGVKD come from the germline V gene. The CDR3 loop reads CAISGLAGAYEQYF. CDR3 DNA sequence: TGTGCCATCAGTGGGCTAGCGGGAGCCTACGAGCAGTACTTC.

The V and J genes are TRBV10-1 and TRBJ2-1, with TRBD1 identical over 8 bases. V was clipped by 6 bases and J by 11 bases; unmatched bases: 9. Germline loops: CDR1 WNHNN, CDR2 SYGVQD (reference sequence). The CDR3 has 13 amino acids. For the CDR3, the DNA is TGCGCCAGCAGCCCCGTAAGGACAGGGCAGCAGTTCTTC. It specifies CASSPVRTGQQFF.

The chain links TRBV7-3 to TRBJ2-2; possible D gene TRBD1, 6 bases. Germline CDR1 and CDR2: SGHTA and FQGTGA. The CDR3 totals 17 residues. Between the trimmed V and J ends, which lost 6 bases and 5 bases, there was a span of 22 bases. The CDR3 protein is CASRPTLLGGGTGELFF. The CDR3 coding sequence is TGTGCCAGCAGACCCACCCTGTTAGGGGGTGGGACCGGGGAGCTGTTTTTT.

The rearrangement uses TRBV28 and TRBJ2-3, with a tentative D call TRBD2 (6 bases). Trimming took 2 bases from V and 6 from J, leaving 24 bases between them. The CDR3 is made up of 18 amino acids. Germline V lookup: CDR1 MDHEN, CDR2 SYDVKM. The CDR3 nucleotides are TGTGCCAGCAGTTTAGTTCGGAGCGGTGGAGGGCCTTTGGATACGCAGTATTTT. It is translated as CASSLVRSGGGPLDTQYF.

Points on this clone: One end of the junction does not line up with germline, which may come from a read error. The V gene is TRBV13, the J gene TRBJ2-7, with 14 nucleotides matching TRBD2. CDR1 is PRHDT and CDR2 is FYEKMQ in the germline V gene (reference sequence). The CDR3 loop spans 15 amino acids. The CDR3 spells CASRLGTSGSYEQYF. For the CDR3, the DNA is TGTGCCAGCAGGTTAGGGACTAGCGGGAGCTACGAGCAGTACTTC.